This T cell receptor (beta chain) originates from a study of blood T cell repertoires in COVID-19. About the study: Material from acute and convalescent COVID-19 was sourced from the United States, Italy and Spain. The analysed material was cDNA or gDNA that came from T cells, B-cell-depleted T cells, or PBMCs.

In the original workflow: The assay estimated nucleated cells by amplifying reference gene primers. Using immunoSEQ multiplex PCR, the repertoire was profiled, and TCRdb retains in-frame clones only, with some absent. V, J and clone size derive from that table, while D and trimming were established from the DNA sequence. The table records about 300,000 clones, around 89% of them present only once. The CDR3 has 16 residues. Trimming stripped 5 bases from V and 0 bases from J, with 11 bases between. CDR1 and CDR2 (germline): SGHVS, FQNEAQ. Sequencing input: peripheral blood. The receptor was isolated from a man in his forties with acute or convalescent COVID-19. V and J are TRBV7-8 and TRBJ1-6; D is undetermined. CDR3 protein: CASSRVRSSYNSPLHF. Here the CDR3 DNA reads TGTGCCAGCAGCCGAGTGAGAAGCTCCTATAATTCACCCCTCCACTTT. Combining the CDR3 with reference TRBV7-8 and TRBJ1-6 gives the whole variable domain GAGVSQSPRYKVAKRGQDVALRCDPISGHVSLFWYQQALGQGPEFLTYFQNEAQLDKSGLPSDRFFAERPEGSVSTLKIQRTQQEDSAVYLCASSRVRSSYNSPLHFGNGTRLTVT.